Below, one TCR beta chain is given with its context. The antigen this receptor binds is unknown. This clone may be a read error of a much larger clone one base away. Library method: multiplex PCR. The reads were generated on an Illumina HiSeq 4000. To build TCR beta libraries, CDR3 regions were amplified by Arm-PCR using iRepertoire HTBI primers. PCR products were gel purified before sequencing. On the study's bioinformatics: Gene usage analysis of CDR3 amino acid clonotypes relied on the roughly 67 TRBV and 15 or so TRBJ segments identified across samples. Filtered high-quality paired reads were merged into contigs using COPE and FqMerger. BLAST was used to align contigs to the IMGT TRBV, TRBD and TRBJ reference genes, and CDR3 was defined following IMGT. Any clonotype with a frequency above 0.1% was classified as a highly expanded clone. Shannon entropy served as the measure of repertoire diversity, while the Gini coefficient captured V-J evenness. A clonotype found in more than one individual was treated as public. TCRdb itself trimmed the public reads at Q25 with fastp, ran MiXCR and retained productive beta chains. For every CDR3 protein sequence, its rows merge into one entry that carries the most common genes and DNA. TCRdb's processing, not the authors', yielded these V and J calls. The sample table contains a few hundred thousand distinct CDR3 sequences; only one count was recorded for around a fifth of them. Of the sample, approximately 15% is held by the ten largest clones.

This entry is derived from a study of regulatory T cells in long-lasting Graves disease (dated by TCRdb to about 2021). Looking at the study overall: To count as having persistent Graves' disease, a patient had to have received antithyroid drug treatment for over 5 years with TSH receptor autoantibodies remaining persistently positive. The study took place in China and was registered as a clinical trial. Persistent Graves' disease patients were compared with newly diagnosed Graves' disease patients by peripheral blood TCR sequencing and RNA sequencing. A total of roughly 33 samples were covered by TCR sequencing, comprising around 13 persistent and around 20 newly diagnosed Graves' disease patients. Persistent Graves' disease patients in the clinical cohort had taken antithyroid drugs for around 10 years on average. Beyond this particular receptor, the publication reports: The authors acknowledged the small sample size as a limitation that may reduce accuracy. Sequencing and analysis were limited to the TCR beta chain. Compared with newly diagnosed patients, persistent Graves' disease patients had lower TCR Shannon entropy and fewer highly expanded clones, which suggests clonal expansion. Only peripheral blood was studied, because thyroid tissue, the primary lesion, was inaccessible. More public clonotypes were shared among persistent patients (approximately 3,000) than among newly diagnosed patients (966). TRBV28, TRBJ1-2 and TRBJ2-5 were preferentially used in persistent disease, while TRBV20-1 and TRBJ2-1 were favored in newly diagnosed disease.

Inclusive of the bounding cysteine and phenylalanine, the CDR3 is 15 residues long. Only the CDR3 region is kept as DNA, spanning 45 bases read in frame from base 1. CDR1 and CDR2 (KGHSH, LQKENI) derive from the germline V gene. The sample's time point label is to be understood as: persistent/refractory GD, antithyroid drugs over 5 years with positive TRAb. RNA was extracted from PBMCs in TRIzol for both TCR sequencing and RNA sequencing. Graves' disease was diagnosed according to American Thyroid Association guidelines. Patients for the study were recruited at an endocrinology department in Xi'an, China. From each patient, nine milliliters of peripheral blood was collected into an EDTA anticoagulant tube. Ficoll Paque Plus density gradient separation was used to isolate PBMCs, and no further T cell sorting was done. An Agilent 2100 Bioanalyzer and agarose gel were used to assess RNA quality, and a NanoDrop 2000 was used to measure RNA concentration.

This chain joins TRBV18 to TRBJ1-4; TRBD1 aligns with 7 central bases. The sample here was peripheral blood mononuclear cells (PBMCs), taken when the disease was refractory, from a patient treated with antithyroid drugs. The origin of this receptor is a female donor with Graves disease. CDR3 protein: CASSTRDSLNERLFF. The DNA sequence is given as TGTGCCAGCTCAACGAGGGACAGCCTTAATGAAAGACTGTTTTTT.